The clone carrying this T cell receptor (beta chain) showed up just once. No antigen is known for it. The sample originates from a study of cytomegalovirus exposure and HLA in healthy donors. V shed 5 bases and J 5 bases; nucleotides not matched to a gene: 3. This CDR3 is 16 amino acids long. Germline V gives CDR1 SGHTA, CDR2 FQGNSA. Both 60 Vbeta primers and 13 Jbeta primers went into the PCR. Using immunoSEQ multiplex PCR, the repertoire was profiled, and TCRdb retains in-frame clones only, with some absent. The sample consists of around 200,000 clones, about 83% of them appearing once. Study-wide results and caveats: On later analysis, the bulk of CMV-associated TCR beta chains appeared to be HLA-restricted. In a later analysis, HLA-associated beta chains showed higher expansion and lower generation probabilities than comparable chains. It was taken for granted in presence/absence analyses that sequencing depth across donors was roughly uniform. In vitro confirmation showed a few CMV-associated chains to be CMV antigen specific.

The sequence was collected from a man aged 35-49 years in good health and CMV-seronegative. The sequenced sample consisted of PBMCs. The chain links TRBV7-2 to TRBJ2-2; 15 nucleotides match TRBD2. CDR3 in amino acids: CASSGGLAGGTGELFF. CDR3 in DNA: TGTGCCAGCAGCGGGGGACTAGCGGGGGGAACCGGGGAGCTGTTTTTT.